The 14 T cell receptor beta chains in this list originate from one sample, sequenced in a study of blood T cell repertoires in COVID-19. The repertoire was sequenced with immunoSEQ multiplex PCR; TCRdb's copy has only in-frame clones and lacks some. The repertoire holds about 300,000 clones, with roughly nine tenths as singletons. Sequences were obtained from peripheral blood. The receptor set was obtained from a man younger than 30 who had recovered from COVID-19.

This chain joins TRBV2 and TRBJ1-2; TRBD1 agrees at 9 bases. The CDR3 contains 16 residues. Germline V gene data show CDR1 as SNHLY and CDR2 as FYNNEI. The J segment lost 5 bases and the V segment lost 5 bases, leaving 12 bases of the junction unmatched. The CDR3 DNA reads TGTGCCAGCAGTAAACGAAAACAGGGGGCGGGGTATGGCTACACCTTC. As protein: CASSKRKQGAGYGYTF.

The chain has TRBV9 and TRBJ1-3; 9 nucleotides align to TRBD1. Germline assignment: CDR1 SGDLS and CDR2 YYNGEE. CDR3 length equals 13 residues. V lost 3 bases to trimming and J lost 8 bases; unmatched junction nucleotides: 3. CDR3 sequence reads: CASSADRGDTIYF. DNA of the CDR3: TGTGCCAGCAGCGCGGACAGGGGAGACACCATATATTTT.

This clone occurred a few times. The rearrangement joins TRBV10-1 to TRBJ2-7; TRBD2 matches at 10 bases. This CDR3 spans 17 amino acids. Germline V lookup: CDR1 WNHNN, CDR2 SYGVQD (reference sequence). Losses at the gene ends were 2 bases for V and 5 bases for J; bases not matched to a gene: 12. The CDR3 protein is CASSEATPSGSFHEQYF. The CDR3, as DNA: TGCGCCAGCAGTGAGGCGACACCTAGCGGGAGTTTCCACGAGCAGTACTTC.

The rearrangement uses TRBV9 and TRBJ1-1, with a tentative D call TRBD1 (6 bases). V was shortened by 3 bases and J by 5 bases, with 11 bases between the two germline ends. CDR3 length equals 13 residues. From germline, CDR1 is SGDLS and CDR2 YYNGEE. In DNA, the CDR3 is TGTGCCAGCAGCGAACGAACAGGGACTGAAGCTTTCTTT. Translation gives CASSERTGTEAFF.

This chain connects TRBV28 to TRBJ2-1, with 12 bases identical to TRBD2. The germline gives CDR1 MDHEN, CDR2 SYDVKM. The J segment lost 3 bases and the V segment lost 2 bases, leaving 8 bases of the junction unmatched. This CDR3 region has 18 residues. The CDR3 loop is CASSLVFLAGGHYNEQFF. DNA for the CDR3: TGTGCCAGCAGTTTAGTGTTTCTAGCGGGGGGGCACTACAATGAGCAGTTCTTC.

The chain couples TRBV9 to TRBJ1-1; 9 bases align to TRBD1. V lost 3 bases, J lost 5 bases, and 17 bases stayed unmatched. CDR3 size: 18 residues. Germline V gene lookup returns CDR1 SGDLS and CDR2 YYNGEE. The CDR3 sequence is CASSGQTPGQGGGTEAFF. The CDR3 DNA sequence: TGTGCCAGCAGCGGTCAGACCCCGGGACAGGGAGGAGGAACTGAAGCTTTCTTT.

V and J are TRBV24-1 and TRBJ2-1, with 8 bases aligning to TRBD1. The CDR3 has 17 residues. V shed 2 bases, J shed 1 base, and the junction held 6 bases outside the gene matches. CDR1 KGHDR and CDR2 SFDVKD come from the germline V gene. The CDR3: CATSDSPGTGSYNEQFF. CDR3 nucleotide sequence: TGTGCCACCAGTGATTCTCCCGGGACAGGATCCTACAATGAGCAGTTCTTC.

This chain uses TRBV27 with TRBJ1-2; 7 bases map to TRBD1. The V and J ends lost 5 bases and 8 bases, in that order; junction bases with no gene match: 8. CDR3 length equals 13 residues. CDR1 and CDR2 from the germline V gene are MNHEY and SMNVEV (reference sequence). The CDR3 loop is CASSPTTGMGYTF. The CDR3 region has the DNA TGTGCCAGCAGTCCTACGACAGGGATGGGCTACACCTTC.

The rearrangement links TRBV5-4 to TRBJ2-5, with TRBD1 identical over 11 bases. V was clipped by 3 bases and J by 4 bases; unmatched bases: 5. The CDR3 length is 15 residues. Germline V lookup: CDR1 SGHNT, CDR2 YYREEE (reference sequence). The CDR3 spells CASSSPGQGGETQYF. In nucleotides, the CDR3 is TGTGCCAGCAGCTCCCCGGGACAGGGGGGAGAGACCCAGTACTTC.

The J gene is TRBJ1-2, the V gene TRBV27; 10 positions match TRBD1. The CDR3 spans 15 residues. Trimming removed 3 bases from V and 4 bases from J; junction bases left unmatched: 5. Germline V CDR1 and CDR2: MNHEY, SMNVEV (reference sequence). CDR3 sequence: CASSLTGGGSYGYTF. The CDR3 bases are TGTGCCAGCAGTTTGACAGGGGGCGGGAGCTATGGCTACACCTTC.

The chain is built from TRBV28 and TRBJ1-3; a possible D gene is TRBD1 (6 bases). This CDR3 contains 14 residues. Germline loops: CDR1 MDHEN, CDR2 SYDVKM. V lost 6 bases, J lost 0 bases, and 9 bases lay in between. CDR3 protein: CASRQGFSGNTIYF. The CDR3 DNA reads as TGTGCCAGCAGGCAGGGGTTCTCTGGAAACACCATATATTTT.

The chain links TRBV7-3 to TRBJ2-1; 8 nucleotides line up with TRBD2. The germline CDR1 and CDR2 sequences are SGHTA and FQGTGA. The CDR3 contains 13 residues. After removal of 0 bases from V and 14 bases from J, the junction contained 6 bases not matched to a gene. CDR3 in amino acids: CASSLTEAGDKFF. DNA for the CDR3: TGTGCCAGCAGCTTAACCGAAGCGGGAGATAAGTTCTTC.

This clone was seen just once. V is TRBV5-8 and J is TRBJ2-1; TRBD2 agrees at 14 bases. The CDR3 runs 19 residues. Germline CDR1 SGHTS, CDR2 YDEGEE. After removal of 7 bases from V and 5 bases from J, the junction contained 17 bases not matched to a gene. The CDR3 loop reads CASPILRTSGRINNNEQFF. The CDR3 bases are TGTGCCAGCCCGATCCTAAGGACTAGCGGGAGGATAAATAACAATGAGCAGTTCTTC.

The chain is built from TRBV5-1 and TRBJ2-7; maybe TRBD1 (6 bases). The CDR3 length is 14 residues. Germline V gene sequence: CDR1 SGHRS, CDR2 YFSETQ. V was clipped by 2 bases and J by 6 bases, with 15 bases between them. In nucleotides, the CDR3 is TGCGCCAGCAGCTTACTACAGGGATCTGCCGAGCAGTACTTC. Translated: CASSLLQGSAEQYF.